The 10 T cell receptor beta chains given below trace back to one sample, sequenced in a study of siplizumab effects on memory and regulatory T cells. TCRdb keeps only in-frame clones here, not all; method: immunoSEQ multiplex PCR. This repertoire shows about 120,000 clones, about 94% found once; its top ten account for roughly 1.5%. The sample was non-Treg CD4+ T cells sorted from blood. The receptors derive from a human donor in good health.

This clone was recorded only once. The genes are TRBV5-1 and TRBJ2-2; 9 bases line up with TRBD2. The CDR3 has 18 residues. Per germline, CDR1 SGHRS and CDR2 YFSETQ. V shed 0 bases and J 2 bases; nucleotides not matched to a gene: 8. CDR3 sequence reads: CASSLEGSSGTNTGELFF. CDR3 nucleotide sequence: TGCGCCAGCAGCTTGGAGGGGTCTAGCGGGACTAACACCGGGGAGCTGTTTTTT.

J is TRBJ1-1 and V is TRBV7-2; no clear D. In germline, CDR1 is SGHTA, CDR2 FQGNSA. V lost 4 bases and J 0 bases, leaving 6 bases between the germline ends. The CDR3 loop spans 13 amino acids. The DNA of the CDR3 is TGTGCCAGCAGCTACAGCATGAACACTGAAGCTTTCTTT. Its translation: CASSYSMNTEAFF.

V and J are TRBV11-3 and TRBJ2-5, with unresolved D. V lost 3 bases, J lost 5 bases, and 10 bases lay in between. CDR1 SGHNT and CDR2 YENEEA come from the germline V gene. The CDR3 consists of 13 residues. CDR3 residues: CASSFTGSETQYF. The CDR3 region has the DNA TGTGCCAGCAGCTTCACGGGCTCGGAGACCCAGTACTTC.

The rearrangement joins TRBV7-9 to TRBJ2-3, with D possibly TRBD1 on 5 matching bases. V lost 3 bases, J lost 1 base, and 8 bases lay in between. This CDR3 region has 14 residues. Germline-derived CDR1 and CDR2 are SEHNR and FQNEAQ (reference sequence). In DNA, the CDR3 is TGTGCCAGCAGCTTGGGGCTGGGCACAGATACGCAGTATTTT. Protein product: CASSLGLGTDTQYF.

The chain has TRBV29-1 and TRBJ2-3, with D maybe TRBD2 (7 bases). Per germline, CDR1 SQVTM and CDR2 ANQGSEA. Trimming shortened V by 3 bases and J by 3 bases, and 10 bases separated the two germline ends. CDR3 length: 13 amino acids. For the CDR3, the DNA is TGCAGCGTTGATAGGGGGGGGACAGATACGCAGTATTTT. Its translation: CSVDRGGTDTQYF.

The CDR3, as DNA: TGCAGCGTTGAAGATTTGGAAGAGACAGTACAAGAGACCCAGTACTTC. Translated: CSVEDLEETVQETQYF. The chain uses TRBV29-1 and TRBJ2-5; D perhaps matches TRBD1 (5 bases). Trimming removed 0 bases from V and 2 bases from J, with 16 bases in between. The V gene's germline CDR1 is SQVTM and CDR2 ANQGSEA. CDR3 size: 16 residues.

The rearrangement links TRBV6-5 to TRBJ1-1; no reliable D call. CDR1 and CDR2 from the germline V gene are MNHEY and SVGAGI. The length of the CDR3 is 14 residues. Trimming cost V 5 bases and J 1 base, with 11 bases left between them. CDR3 region: CASSPRTGNTEAFF. Written as DNA, the CDR3 is TGTGCCAGCAGTCCCCGGACGGGGAACACTGAAGCTTTCTTT.

In this sample, this clone turned up once. V and J are TRBV29-1 and TRBJ2-6, with 8 nucleotides matching TRBD1. The CDR3 sequence is 16 residues long. Germline CDR1 SQVTM, CDR2 ANQGSEA. V lost 7 bases to trimming and J lost 0 bases; unmatched junction nucleotides: 8. The CDR3 here is CSAQGQDYSGANVLTF. The DNA of the CDR3 is TGCAGCGCACAGGGACAGGACTACTCTGGGGCCAACGTCCTGACTTTC.

This sequence joins TRBV27 and TRBJ1-1; 9 nucleotides match TRBD1. The CDR3 totals 11 residues. Germline assignment: CDR1 MNHEY and CDR2 SMNVEV (reference sequence). V dropped 7 bases and J dropped 9; count of bases not matched to a gene: 3. The CDR3 loop reads CASKDRGKAFF. The CDR3 DNA reads as TGTGCCAGCAAGGACAGGGGAAAAGCTTTCTTT.

This chain joins TRBV19 and TRBJ1-5; D might be TRBD1 (5 bases). V was clipped by 5 bases and J by 9 bases, with 17 bases between them. Germline assignment: CDR1 LNHDA and CDR2 SQIVND (reference sequence). The CDR3 covers 14 residues. CDR3 amino acids: CASSQGRVGWPQHF. CDR3 DNA: TGTGCCAGTAGTCAGGGACGGGTAGGGTGGCCCCAGCATTTT.